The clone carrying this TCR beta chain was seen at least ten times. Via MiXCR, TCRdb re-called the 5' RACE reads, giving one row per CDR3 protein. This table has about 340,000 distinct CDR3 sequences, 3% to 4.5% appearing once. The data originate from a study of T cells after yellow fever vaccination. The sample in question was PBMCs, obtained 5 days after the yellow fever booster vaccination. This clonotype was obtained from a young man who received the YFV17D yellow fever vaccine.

This CDR3 reads CASSLVQGTRFYEQYF. CDR3 bases: TGTGCCAGCAGCCTAGTCCAGGGGACTCGTTTCTACGAGCAGTACTTC. This rearrangement joins TRBV7-2 to TRBJ2-7; tentatively, D is TRBD1 or TRBD2 (6 bases each). The V and J ends lost 5 bases and 3 bases respectively, with 20 bases between them. In germline, CDR1 is SGHTA, CDR2 FQGNSA. This CDR3 has 16 amino acids.